The entry below describes one T cell receptor beta chain. The antigen remains undetermined. The data were obtained in a study of cytomegalovirus exposure and HLA in healthy donors. Overall study: Unique TCRs from HLA-typed donors, about 78 million of them, were held in an early data release.

Germline CDR1 is MNHEY and CDR2 is SVGAGI. The CDR3 has 15 amino acids. After removal of 2 bases from V and 6 bases from J, the junction contained 7 bases not matched to a gene. The PCR employed 60 Vbeta primers together with 13 Jbeta primers. Produced via immunoSEQ multiplex PCR; TCRdb's table is partial and in-frame only. The data hold around 100,000 clones, with about three quarters observed a single time. Whole-study results and caveats: Some highly shared sequence variants likely arose as a pipeline artifact. Owing to their indistinguishability, certain V segments, notably TRBV6-2 and TRBV6-3, were excluded. The authors assumed roughly uniform sequencing depth across donors for presence/absence analyses.

The V call is TRBV6-5, the J call TRBJ2-1; 7 bases match TRBD2. The sample was PBMCs. The TCR sequence derives from a male donor in good health and CMV-seropositive. In DNA, the CDR3 is TGTGCCAGCAGTTACACCCCGTCGGGGGGCAATGAGCAGTTCTTC. This encodes CASSYTPSGGNEQFF.